The present T cell receptor beta chain was sequenced within a study of cytomegalovirus exposure and HLA in healthy donors. 60 Vbeta and 13 Jbeta primers were used in PCR. Sequencing used immunoSEQ multiplex PCR; TCRdb keeps in-frame clones, though not all of them. The table has around 130,000 clones, roughly four fifths seen once. The count of this clone is one. The CDR3 has 16 residues. Germline trimming cut 1 base from V and 4 bases from J; bases unmatched to any gene: 9. Germline assignment: CDR1 MGHRA and CDR2 YSYEKL. Sequencing was performed on PBMCs. This receptor was obtained from a man aged 30 to 39 in good health and CMV-seronegative. The V and J genes are TRBV4-1 and TRBJ1-2; 7 bases map to TRBD1. The CDR3 sequence: CASSQGRRQGGYGYTF. CDR3 in DNA: TGCGCCAGCAGCCAAGGTAGACGACAGGGCGGCTATGGCTACACCTTC.